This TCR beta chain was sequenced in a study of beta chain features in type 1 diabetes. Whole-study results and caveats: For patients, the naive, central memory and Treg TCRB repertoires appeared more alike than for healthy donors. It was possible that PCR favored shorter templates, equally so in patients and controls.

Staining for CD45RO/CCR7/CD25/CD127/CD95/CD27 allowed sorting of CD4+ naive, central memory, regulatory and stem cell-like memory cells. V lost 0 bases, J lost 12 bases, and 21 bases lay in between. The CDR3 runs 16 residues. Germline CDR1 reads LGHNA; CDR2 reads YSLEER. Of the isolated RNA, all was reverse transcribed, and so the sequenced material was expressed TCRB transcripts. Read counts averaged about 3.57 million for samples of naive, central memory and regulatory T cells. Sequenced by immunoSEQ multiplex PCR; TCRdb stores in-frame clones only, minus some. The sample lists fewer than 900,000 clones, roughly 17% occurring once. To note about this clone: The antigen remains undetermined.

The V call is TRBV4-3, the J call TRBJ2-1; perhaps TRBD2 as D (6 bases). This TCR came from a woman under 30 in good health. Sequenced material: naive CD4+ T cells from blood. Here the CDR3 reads CASSQDLAVDRRGQFF. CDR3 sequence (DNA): TGCGCCAGCAGCCAAGATCTGGCCGTGGACCGGCGGGGGCAGTTCTTC.